This TCR beta chain was identified in a study of post-analysis software for immune sequencing data. Study summary: Relapsing-remitting, secondary progressive and progressive-relapsing multiple sclerosis courses were included. Findings of the study overall: With TRBV5-6, TRBV5-1 and TRBV20-1 included, 4 to 6 TRBV segments were more frequent in patients than in controls. Patients with multiple sclerosis recorded significantly lower normalized Chao1 diversity than controls, the study found.

CDR3 length: 14 amino acids. The germline CDR1 and CDR2 sequences are LGHNA and YSLEER. The table lists this clonotype with a few counts. Antigen specificity is unknown. Prepared libraries of TCR beta cDNA carried unique molecular identifiers. The source material, about 0.9 to 11 million T cells, gave rise to about 490,000 cDNA molecules. MiXCR, run by TCRdb on the PCR reads, gives a single entry per CDR3 protein. The repertoire holds around 440,000 distinct CDR3 sequences, with under 55% as singletons. The sequenced sample was blood. The chain uses TRBV4-3 and TRBJ2-7; TRBD2 matches 8 bases. The J call is in doubt because the DNA end fits TRBJ2-5 better. The sequence was collected from a girl between 5 and 17 years old with multiple sclerosis. The CDR3 coding sequence is TGCGCCAGCAGCCTAACTACTAGCGGAGAGACCCAGTACTTC. As protein: CASSLTTSGETQYF.